One sample yielded the 11 T cell receptor beta chains listed below, sequenced in a study of OX40 agonist ivuxolimab in advanced cancers. Libraries were made using the immunoSEQ multiplex PCR assay. Entries here come from immuneACCESS through TCRdb and include only in-frame sequences with V and J called. Some clones fail to appear in such tables; in the studies checked, an unresolved V gene covers under half of the shortfall, and the cause of the remainder is unknown. This sample is represented by about 64,000 clones; around four fifths of them were singletons. The ten most abundant clones make up about 2.2% of the sample. The source was CD4+ or CD8+ T cells sorted from blood, collected in a trial of the OX40 agonist ivuxolimab. Source of these receptors: an adult with an advanced solid tumor such as melanoma, head and neck, liver or kidney cancer.

The CDR3 DNA reads TGTGCCAGCAGTCCTACAGGGGGCTATTCACCCCTCCACTTT. This encodes CASSPTGGYSPLHF. The V gene is TRBV6-4, the J gene TRBJ1-6; 9 nucleotides align to TRBD1. From germline, CDR1 is MRHNA and CDR2 SNTAGT. CDR3 size: 14 residues. The V and J ends lost 5 bases and 8 bases, in that order; junction bases with no gene match: 4.

The chain carries TRBV19 and TRBJ1-4; the D gene is possibly TRBD1 (5 bases). Trimming cost V 2 bases and J 11 bases, with 6 bases left between them. Germline V gene lookup returns CDR1 LNHDA and CDR2 SQIVND (reference sequence). The CDR3 runs to 11 residues. CDR3 loop: CASSIRDKLFF. The CDR3 DNA is TGTGCCAGTAGTATAAGGGACAAACTGTTTTTT. The full variable domain, completed using reference TRBV19 and TRBJ1-4, is DGGITQSPKYLFRKEGQNVTLSCEQNLNHDAMYWYRQDPGQGLRLIYYSQIVNDFQKGDIAEGYSVSREKKESFPLTVTSAQKNPTAFYLCASSIRDKLFFGSGTQLSVL.

The V call is TRBV7-2, the J call TRBJ2-5; 10 bases align to TRBD2. Unmatched junction bases numbered 8, after V lost 5 bases and J lost 5 bases. This CDR3 has 15 residues. The V gene's germline CDR1 is SGHTA and CDR2 FQGNSA. The CDR3 loop is CASSPASGGKETQYF. In nucleotides, the CDR3 is TGTGCCAGCAGCCCTGCTAGCGGGGGAAAGGAGACCCAGTACTTC.

CDR3 DNA: TGTGCCAGCAGCCGACCCGGGACTATGGATACGCAGTATTTT. The encoded protein is CASSRPGTMDTQYF. This chain links TRBV5-4 with TRBJ2-3; 7 bases agree with TRBD2. CDR1 and CDR2 from the germline V gene are SGHNT and YYREEE (reference sequence). CDR3 length: 14 amino acids. J lost 6 bases, V lost 4 bases, and 8 bases had no gene match. The variable domain in full, with the rest retrieved from reference TRBV5-4 and TRBJ2-3, is ETGVTQSPTHLIKTRGQQVTLRCSSQSGHNTVSWYQQALGQGPQFIFQYYREEENGRGNFPPRFSGLQFPNYSSELNVNALELDDSALYLCASSRPGTMDTQYFGPGTRLTVL.

The chain carries TRBV14 and TRBJ2-6; tentatively, D is TRBD1 (5 bases). V shed 1 base and J shed 0 bases, with 16 bases lying between them. CDR3 length equals 19 residues. Germline CDR1 SGHDN, CDR2 FVKESK. CDR3 loop: CASSQVVTRVHSGANVLTF. The DNA of the CDR3 is TGTGCCAGCAGCCAAGTAGTTACCAGGGTCCACTCTGGGGCCAACGTCCTGACTTTC.

V is TRBV9 and J is TRBJ1-5; D ambiguous. This CDR3 comprises 18 residues. Trimming left V 0 bases short and J 1 base short, with 17 bases between. CDR1 SGDLS and CDR2 YYNGEE come from the germline V gene. The CDR3 bases are TGTGCCAGCAGCGTAGGAAGTAAGGGCTGGGGAAGCAATCAGCCCCAGCATTTT. It translates to CASSVGSKGWGSNQPQHF.

V usage is TRBV5-4 and J usage is TRBJ2-7, with 9 bases matching TRBD1. This CDR3 is 14 amino acids long. J lost 3 bases, V lost 4 bases, and 5 bases had no gene match. Per the germline V gene, CDR1 is SGHNT and CDR2 is YYREEE (reference sequence). CDR3 DNA: TGTGCCAGCAGCAACCGGGACAGGGACTACGAGCAGTACTTC. Translation: CASSNRDRDYEQYF. Variable domain in full (rest from reference TRBV5-4 and TRBJ2-7): ETGVTQSPTHLIKTRGQQVTLRCSSQSGHNTVSWYQQALGQGPQFIFQYYREEENGRGNFPPRFSGLQFPNYSSELNVNALELDDSALYLCASSNRDRDYEQYFGPGTRLTVT.

The chain joins TRBV7-9 to TRBJ1-1, with 7 bases matching TRBD1. J gave up 6 bases and V 5 bases, and 9 bases lay outside the gene matches. The CDR3 covers 14 residues. Germline V CDR1 and CDR2: SEHNR, FQNEAQ (reference sequence). The CDR3 is CASSKQGPDAEAFF. CDR3 nucleotide sequence: TGTGCCAGCAGCAAACAGGGGCCGGACGCTGAAGCTTTCTTT.

V and J are TRBV5-4 and TRBJ2-1; D may be TRBD1 or TRBD2 (5 bases each). V lost 5 bases to trimming and J lost 15 bases, with 21 bases between them. Germline CDR1 reads SGHNT; CDR2 reads YYREEE (reference sequence). The CDR3 loop spans 13 amino acids. The CDR3 protein is CASSFPGTDRPFF. The CDR3, as DNA: TGTGCCAGCAGTTTTCCCGGGACGGACCGTCCGTTCTTC. Supplemented by reference TRBV5-4 and TRBJ2-1, the full variable domain reads ETGVTQSPTHLIKTRGQQVTLRCSSQSGHNTVSWYQQALGQGPQFIFQYYREEENGRGNFPPRFSGLQFPNYSSELNVNALELDDSALYLCASSFPGTDRPFFGPGTRLTVL.

This clone was observed once. The CDR3 DNA is TGTGCCAGCAGCCCTAGGGGGGTCAGTACCGGGGAGCTGTTTTTT. This encodes CASSPRGVSTGELFF. This rearrangement joins TRBV7-2 to TRBJ2-2; D assignment may be TRBD1 or TRBD2 (6 bases each). The CDR3 extends over 15 amino acids. The V gene's germline CDR1 is SGHTA and CDR2 FQGNSA. V shed 5 bases and J shed 5 bases, with 15 bases lying between them.

This chain joins TRBV6-1 and TRBJ1-3; no reliable D call. Trimming cost V 6 bases and J 8 bases, with 8 bases left between them. CDR3 length: 11 residues. CDR1 and CDR2 (germline): MNHNS, SASEGT. CDR3 region: CASSALDTIYF. CDR3 sequence (DNA): TGTGCCAGCAGCGCGTTGGACACCATATATTTT.